The T cell receptor (beta chain) described here comes from a study of Graves' ophthalmopathy and Graves' hyperthyroidism. Points from the study as a whole: A 13-signature model separated ophthalmopathy from stable hyperthyroidism, 87.88% sensitivity, just over 80% specificity. Most thyroid clonotypes expanded beyond 0.001 frequency were also found in blood. Ophthalmopathy progression predictions by the model showed nearly 75% specificity and over 60% sensitivity.

What supplied the PBMCs was 7.5 to 10 ml of fresh peripheral blood. This clonotype was seen many times. Its antigen is not known. RNA transcripts yielded amplified TCR beta CDR3 regions. First-round RT-PCR with HTBI primers preceded a second-round multiplex PCR. TCRdb reprocessed the multiplex PCR reads with MiXCR, giving one entry per CDR3 protein. The sample shows about 210,000 distinct CDR3 sequences, just under 30% of them seen only once. This receptor was obtained from a man between 50 and 59 years old with Graves' ophthalmopathy. Sequenced sample: peripheral blood.

CDR3 bases: TGTGCCAGCAGTTTACGCGGGGGGGACCGGGAGCTGTTTTTT. Protein sequence: CASSLRGGDRELFF. The chain carries TRBV27 and TRBJ2-2, with 9 bases fitting TRBD2. The CDR3 extends over 14 amino acids. Germline CDR1 and CDR2: MNHEY and SMNVEV (reference sequence). V was pared by 2 bases and J by 9 bases, with 4 bases of the junction left unmatched.